The source of this TCR beta chain is a study of blood T cell repertoires in COVID-19. Study summary: Some COVID-19 samples were acute and others convalescent; all came from the United States, Italy and Spain.

This clone was counted a few times. Study members were between about 18 and 95 years old and lived in 24 US regions. Participants' own reports of clinical history determined their cohort assignment. Original processing methods: Amplification of reference gene primers was used by the study to estimate nucleated cell counts. Measured with immunoSEQ multiplex PCR; TCRdb has only the in-frame clones, and not every one. V and J calls and clone size are as listed in that table; D and trimming were resolved from the DNA. The profile shows roughly 400,000 clones, approximately 91% of them singletons. The CDR3 is made up of 19 amino acids. V was pared by 5 bases and J by 0 bases, with 23 bases between. Germline assignment: CDR1 SGHAT and CDR2 FQNNGV.

The chain joins TRBV11-2 to TRBJ1-3; tentatively, D is TRBD1 (6 bases). The origin of this receptor is a woman younger than 35 who had been exposed to COVID-19. Sequencing used PBMCs or T cells enriched from blood (not recorded which). CDR3 amino acids: CASSRTIGQNLHSGNTIYF. The CDR3 bases are TGTGCCAGCAGCCGTACCATAGGACAGAACCTCCACTCTGGAAACACCATATATTTT.